What follows are 24 T cell receptor beta chains derived from one specimen sequenced in a study of regulatory T cells in long-lasting Graves disease. Construction of the TCR beta libraries employed iRepertoire HTBI primers in conjunction with Arm-PCR of CDR3 regions. TCRdb processed the multiplex PCR reads anew with MiXCR; each CDR3 protein has one entry. The table lists about 360,000 distinct CDR3 sequences, 15% to 20% of them singletons. The time point: newly diagnosed GD, antithyroid drugs for less than 3 months. Construction of the TCR library relied on RNA isolated from PBMCs. These sequences were also reported in another study, on T cells in Graves' hyperthyroidism and ophthalmopathy.

The sequencing used peripheral blood mononuclear cells (PBMCs), collected at new diagnosis, from a patient treated with antithyroid drugs. The receptors were gathered from a woman younger than 35 with Graves disease.

This clonotype was seen many times. The rearrangement links TRBV20-1 to TRBJ2-6; tentative D call: TRBD1 (6 bases). The CDR3 consists of 17 residues. V gave up 6 bases and J gave up 0 bases, with 18 bases separating them. Germline assignment: CDR1 DFQATT and CDR2 SNEGSKA (reference sequence). The CDR3 loop reads CSAPPGQFLSGANVLTF. The CDR3 region has the DNA TGCAGTGCCCCCCCCGGACAGTTTCTCTCTGGGGCCAACGTCCTGACTTTC.

V usage is TRBV6-5 and J usage is TRBJ2-7, with D unclear. The CDR3 totals 16 residues. With 0 bases removed from V and 2 bases from J, the gap between germline ends came to 14 bases. Germline V gene data show CDR1 as MNHEY and CDR2 as SVGAGI. The CDR3 protein is CASSYSISGFAYEQYF. CDR3 DNA: TGTGCCAGCAGTTACTCGATTTCTGGGTTCGCCTACGAGCAGTACTTC.

This clonotype was found many times. The CDR3 nucleotides read TGTGCCAGCAGCTTGGGGCTCCGGACCCCCGACAACTATGGCTACACCTTC. Protein: CASSLGLRTPDNYGYTF. The gene calls are TRBV11-2 and TRBJ1-2, with a possible D match to TRBD1 (5 bases). Germline CDR1 SGHAT, CDR2 FQNNGV. The ends were cut back, 3 bases at V and 2 bases at J, with 19 bases in the middle. The CDR3 is made up of 17 amino acids.

This clonotype was observed a few times. The rearrangement uses TRBV6-5 and TRBJ1-1; D is perhaps TRBD1 (5 bases). The CDR3 is made up of 14 amino acids. The V and J ends lost 0 bases and 4 bases respectively, with 9 bases between them. From germline, CDR1 is MNHEY and CDR2 SVGAGI. CDR3 amino acids: CASSYSYGGTEAFF. Written as DNA, the CDR3 is TGTGCCAGCAGTTACTCGTATGGGGGCACTGAAGCTTTCTTT.

This sequence joins TRBV4-2 and TRBJ2-1; D is undetermined. Germline-derived CDR1 and CDR2 are LGHNA and YNFKEQ. V dropped 4 bases and J dropped 9 bases, with 10 bases sitting between them. The CDR3 extends over 12 amino acids. The CDR3 region is CASSPPSSEQFF. In nucleotides, the CDR3 is TGTGCCAGCAGCCCGCCGTCGTCTGAGCAGTTCTTC.

The chain joins TRBV3-1 to TRBJ1-1; maybe TRBD1 (6 bases). Trimming took off 0 bases at V and 2 bases at J, with 10 bases between the two ends. The length of the CDR3 is 15 residues. Germline lookup yields CDR1 LGHDT and CDR2 YNNKEL (reference sequence). CDR3 residues: CASSQEGTINTEAFF. CDR3 DNA sequence: TGTGCCAGCAGCCAAGAGGGGACAATTAACACTGAAGCTTTCTTT.

This clonotype showed up many times. V usage is TRBV18 and J usage is TRBJ1-1, with a tentative D call TRBD1 (6 bases). Trimming shortened V by 8 bases and J by 1 base, and 14 bases separated the two germline ends. Looked up from germline, CDR1 is KGHSH and CDR2 is LQKENI. This CDR3 is built from 14 residues. CDR3 nucleotides: TGTGCCAGCAGTCCACAGGGACGGAACACTGAAGCTTTCTTT. Protein product: CASSPQGRNTEAFF. The variable domain in full, with the rest retrieved from reference TRBV18 and TRBJ1-1, is NAGVMQNPRHLVRRRGQEARLRCSPMKGHSHVYWYRQLPEEGLKFMVYLQKENIIDESGMPKERFSAEFPKEGPSILRIQQVVRGDSAAYFCASSPQGRNTEAFFGQGTRLTVV.

The chain couples TRBV4-2 to TRBJ2-7, with TRBD2 matching 9 bases. CDR1 and CDR2 from the germline V gene are LGHNA and YNFKEQ. V gave up 2 bases and J gave up 5 bases; unmatched junction bases: 10. This CDR3 has 16 amino acids. CDR3 residues: CASSQWGREGGHEQYF. CDR3 sequence (DNA): TGTGCCAGCAGCCAATGGGGGCGGGAGGGGGGCCACGAGCAGTACTTC.

Many counts were recorded for this clonotype. The chain recombines TRBV6-2 or TRBV6-3 with TRBJ1-6; a possible D gene is TRBD1 (5 bases). Germline V gives CDR1 MNHEY, CDR2 SVGEGT. The CDR3 extends over 14 amino acids. Trimming removed 5 bases from V and 10 bases from J, with 15 bases in between. CDR3 DNA: TGTGCCAGCAGTGAAGTGGAAGGGGTCTCACCCCTCCACTTT. Amino acid sequence: CASSEVEGVSPLHF.

This clonotype was detected many times. The chain carries TRBV28 and TRBJ2-7; D gene ambiguous. V was clipped by 5 bases and J by 2 bases, with 16 bases between them. The CDR3 is 15 amino acids. Germline lookup yields CDR1 MDHEN and CDR2 SYDVKM. The CDR3 nucleotides are TGTGCCAGCAGTAAGGGCGCTTTAAACCCCTACGAGCAGTACTTC. Encoded protein: CASSKGALNPYEQYF.

As for this clonotype: A read error is likely here: a far larger clone is one base away. The chain links TRBV7-2 to TRBJ2-5; TRBD1 might be the D (5 bases). Germline V lookup: CDR1 SGHTA, CDR2 FQGNSA. This CDR3 has 15 amino acids. The CDR3 loop is CASRKRQGIQEAQYF. The CDR3 region has the DNA TGTGCCAGCAGAAAGAGGCAGGGCATTCAAGAGGCCCAGTACTTC.

This clonotype was seen repeatedly, ten times or more. The chain employs TRBV5-1 and TRBJ2-7, with D possibly TRBD2 on 6 matching bases. Germline CDR1 reads SGHRS; CDR2 reads YFSETQ. Between the trimmed V and J ends, which lost 2 bases and 1 base, there was a span of 10 bases. CDR3 length equals 14 residues. CDR3 sequence (DNA): TGCGCCAGCAGCTTAACGGGAGTTTCCTACGAGCAGTACTTC. Translating it yields CASSLTGVSYEQYF.

This clonotype rates as medium-sized. V and J are TRBV6-1 and TRBJ2-1; D ambiguous. The CDR3 is 11 amino acids. Between the trimmed V and J ends, which lost 5 bases and 5 bases, there was a span of 4 bases. CDR1 and CDR2 from the germline V gene are MNHNS and SASEGT. CDR3 bases: TGTGCCAGCAGTCGGGACAATGAGCAGTTCTTC. Residues: CASSRDNEQFF.

In its sample, this clonotype was seen a few times. J is TRBJ2-5 and V is TRBV7-9; 7 positions match TRBD1. The J segment lost 3 bases and the V segment lost 4 bases, leaving 8 bases of the junction unmatched. The CDR3 loop spans 15 amino acids. Germline CDR1 SEHNR, CDR2 FQNEAQ (reference sequence). The CDR3 coding sequence is TGTGCCAGCAGCTCCACCCAAGGGACAGAAGAGACCCAGTACTTC. This sequence encodes CASSSTQGTEETQYF. Variable domain in full (rest from reference TRBV7-9 and TRBJ2-5): DTGVSQNPRHKITKRGQNVTFRCDPISEHNRLYWYRQTLGQGPEFLTYFQNEAQLEKSRLLSDRFSAERPKGSFSTLEIQRTEQGDSAMYLCASSSTQGTEETQYFGPGTRLLVL.

The V call is TRBV7-6, the J call TRBJ2-7, with TRBD2 matching 10 bases. V was pared by 6 bases and J by 5 bases, with 7 bases of the junction left unmatched. CDR1 and CDR2 (germline): SGHVS, FNYEAQ. CDR3 size: 14 residues. CDR3 sequence reads: CASSFSGRSDEQYF. CDR3 DNA sequence: TGTGCCAGCAGTTTTAGCGGGAGGTCCGACGAGCAGTACTTC.

There are many counts of this clonotype. This chain uses TRBV20-1 with TRBJ2-1; D is possibly TRBD2 (5 bases). This CDR3 region has 16 residues. Germline CDR1 reads DFQATT; CDR2 reads SNEGSKA (reference sequence). Trimming pared 4 bases from V and 6 bases from J, leaving 22 bases between. CDR3 nucleotide sequence: TGCAGTGCTACATCCTCCTTAACTAGTATGGGCAATGAGCAGTTCTTC. It translates to CSATSSLTSMGNEQFF.

This clonotype was counted only a few times. The gene calls are TRBV2 and TRBJ2-3, with TRBD2 matching 7 bases. Germline CDR1 SNHLY, CDR2 FYNNEI. The CDR3 loop spans 14 amino acids. The ends lost 8 bases at V and 3 bases at J; junction bases unmatched: 8. The CDR3 DNA is TGTGCCAGCCAGCGGGAAGGGGCGACAGATACGCAGTATTTT. Translating it yields CASQREGATDTQYF.

This rearrangement joins TRBV10-3 to TRBJ2-3; D is undetermined. Trimming removed 5 bases from V and 4 bases from J, with 13 bases in between. There are 14 residues in the CDR3. Germline loops: CDR1 ENHRY, CDR2 SYGVKD. The CDR3 DNA follows: TGTGCCATCAGTTCCAAAGGGTTCCCAGATACGCAGTATTTT. Amino acid sequence: CAISSKGFPDTQYF.

The chain carries TRBV20-1 and TRBJ2-3; 9 bases line up with TRBD2. Per germline, CDR1 DFQATT and CDR2 SNEGSKA (reference sequence). The junction had 3 bases not matched to a gene; V was cut back by 0 bases and J by 2 bases. This CDR3 is built from 15 residues. CDR3 residues: CSARDPSGATDTQYF. The CDR3 DNA follows: TGCAGTGCTAGAGATCCTAGCGGGGCCACAGATACGCAGTATTTT.

In this sample, this clonotype turned up many times. The CDR3 sequence: CASSLVGTPNYEQYF. CDR3 nucleotide sequence: TGTGCCAGCAGCTTGGTCGGGACACCCAATTACGAGCAGTACTTC. The chain couples TRBV5-5 to TRBJ2-7, with a tentative D call TRBD1 (6 bases). This CDR3 spans 15 amino acids. In germline, CDR1 is SGHKS, CDR2 YYEKEE (reference sequence). Trimming removed 0 bases at V and 4 bases at J, with 14 bases between.

This clonotype has a count of ten or more. The chain combines TRBV6-2 or TRBV6-3 with TRBJ2-7; the match to TRBD2 covers 13 bases. The CDR3 has 14 residues. Per the germline V gene, CDR1 is MNHEY and CDR2 is SVGEGT. J gave up 6 bases and V 7 bases, and 6 bases lay outside the gene matches. CDR3 sequence (DNA): TGTGCCAGCACTCCGGGACTAGCGGGATTCGAGCAGTACTTC. This gives the protein CASTPGLAGFEQYF.

This clonotype showed up just a few times. V is TRBV6-9 and J is TRBJ2-6, with D tentatively TRBD1 (6 bases). V was shortened by 4 bases and J by 2 bases, with 18 bases between the two germline ends. The CDR3 runs 18 residues. From germline, CDR1 is MNHGY and CDR2 SVAAGI. Here the CDR3 reads CASSSGQSVPAGANVLTF. In DNA form, the CDR3 reads TGTGCCAGCAGTTCAGGACAGTCGGTTCCCGCTGGGGCCAACGTCCTGACTTTC.

This clonotype was counted ten times or more. The V call is TRBV20-1, the J call TRBJ2-3; no reliable D call. Germline CDR1 and CDR2: DFQATT and SNEGSKA (reference sequence). V lost 0 bases and J 6 bases, leaving 19 bases between the germline ends. The CDR3 consists of 16 residues. Here the CDR3 DNA reads TGCAGTGCTAGAGACCCCCGACTTGGGCTTCGGGATACGCAGTATTTT. Amino acid sequence: CSARDPRLGLRDTQYF.

The table lists this clonotype with many counts. V is TRBV20-1 and J is TRBJ2-7; 10 nucleotides align to TRBD2. Trimming at V came to 5 bases and at J to 0 bases, leaving 1 base not matched to a gene. The CDR3 runs to 13 residues. Germline CDR1 DFQATT, CDR2 SNEGSKA (reference sequence). The CDR3 coding sequence is TGCAGTGCTCAGCGGGGGGGCTCCTACGAGCAGTACTTC. Translating it yields CSAQRGGSYEQYF.